This TCR beta chain stems from a study of OX40 agonist ivuxolimab in advanced cancers. Study overall: Age averaged around 58 years (range roughly 23 to 80), and 82.7% were male.

Study outcomes and limitations: With doses of 0.1 to 3.0 mg/kg, CD4+ and CD8+ blood T cells had undergone clonal expansion by week 6. Partial responders at 0.1-3.0 mg/kg had among the lowest clonal expansion. Expanded peripheral T-cell antigen specificity went undetermined.

CDR1 is DFQATT and CDR2 is SNEGSKA in the germline V gene (reference sequence). The V end lost 6 bases, the J end lost 3 bases, and 7 bases lay between the germline ends. The CDR3 has 11 residues. This clone was seen only once. The target antigen is unknown. Sequencing used immunoSEQ multiplex PCR; TCRdb keeps in-frame clones, though not all of them. The sample has roughly 100,000 clones; 85% to 95% are singletons. The sequencing here drew on CD4+ or CD8+ T cells sorted from blood, taken in a trial of the OX40 agonist ivuxolimab. The chain has TRBV20-1 and TRBJ2-3; D call uncertain. The clonotype originates from an adult with an advanced solid tumor such as melanoma, head and neck, liver or kidney cancer. The CDR3 DNA is TGCAGTGCCACTACTACAGATACGCAGTATTTT. Its protein product is CSATTTDTQYF.